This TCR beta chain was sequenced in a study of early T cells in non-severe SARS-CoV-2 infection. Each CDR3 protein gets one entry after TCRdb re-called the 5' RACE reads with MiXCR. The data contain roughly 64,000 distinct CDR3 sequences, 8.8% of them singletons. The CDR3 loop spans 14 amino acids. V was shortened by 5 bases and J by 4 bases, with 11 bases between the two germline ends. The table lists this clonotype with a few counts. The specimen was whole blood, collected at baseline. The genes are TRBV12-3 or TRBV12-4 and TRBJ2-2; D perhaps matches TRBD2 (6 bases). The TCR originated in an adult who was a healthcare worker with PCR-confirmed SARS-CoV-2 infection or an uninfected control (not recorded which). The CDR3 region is CASSGTSPTGELFF. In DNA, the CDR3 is TGTGCCAGCAGTGGGACTTCACCCACCGGGGAGCTGTTTTTT.